A selection of T cell receptor beta chains follows, all from one sample in a study of T cell changes during pregnancy in multiple sclerosis. Profiled with immunoSEQ multiplex PCR; TCRdb holds only in-frame clones, not every one. In the table there are approximately 50,000 clones, around 94% of which are singletons. The sample here was CD4+ T cells from peripheral blood mononuclear cells, taken in the third trimester of pregnancy. Source of these receptors: a female donor with multiple sclerosis, enrolled in a pregnancy study. The CDR3 runs from the conserved cysteine through the conserved F or W. The D gene is left open where the match is weak. Clone size is given for some rows only: seen once, a few or many times, or a class if the clone is expanded.

once,TRBD1,TRBV5-8,TRBJ2-7,CASSRTGPYYEQYF,TGTGCCAGCAGCCGGACAGGGCCGTACTACGAGCAGTACTTC
few,NA,TRBV4-1,TRBJ1-6,CASSQDLGAGGNSPLHF,TGCGCCAGCAGCCAAGATCTGGGGGCGGGAGGTAATTCACCCCTCCACTTT
once,TRBD1,TRBV15,TRBJ2-1,CATSRDRDRTYNEQFF,TGTGCCACCAGCAGGGACCGGGACAGGACTTACAATGAGCAGTTCTTC
NA,NA,TRBV7-2,TRBJ2-7,CASSPRRQSSSYEQYF,TGTGCCAGCAGCCCCCGGCGGCAAAGCAGCTCCTACGAGCAGTACTTC
NA,TRBD1,TRBV4-1,TRBJ1-2,CASSLRLGQGASNYGYTF,TGCGCCAGCAGCCTGCGTTTAGGACAGGGGGCGTCTAACTATGGCTACACCTTC
NA,NA,TRBV12-5,TRBJ2-2,CASAPGANSQFTGELFF,TGTGCTAGTGCCCCTGGGGCAAATTCCCAATTCACCGGGGAGCTGTTTTTT
NA,NA,TRBV30,TRBJ1-6,CAWSTTGHRSPLHF,TGTGCCTGGAGTACCACCGGACACCGCTCACCCCTCCACTTT
NA,NA,TRBV6-4,TRBJ2-1,CASGEVGGARFF,TGTGCCAGCGGGGAAGTAGGGGGGGCGCGGTTCTTC
NA,NA,TRBV7-2,TRBJ2-7,CASTPRDKNYEQYF,TGTGCCAGCACCCCACGGGACAAAAACTACGAGCAGTACTTC
NA,NA,TRBV10-3,TRBJ2-3,CAISESSGTDTQYF,TGTGCCATCAGTGAGTCAAGCGGCACAGATACGCAGTATTTT
NA,TRBD2,TRBV4-2,TRBJ2-5,CASSQVSGVDQETQYF,TGTGCCAGCAGCCAAGTTAGCGGGGTAGACCAAGAGACCCAGTACTTC
NA,NA,TRBV6-1,TRBJ1-5,CASSEAGRSNQPQHF,TGTGCCAGCAGTGAGGCGGGACGTAGCAATCAGCCCCAGCATTTT
NA,NA,TRBV4-1,TRBJ1-6,CASSQDRQADSPLHF,TGCGCCAGCAGCCAAGATAGACAGGCCGATTCACCCCTCCACTTT
NA,TRBD2,TRBV6-1,TRBJ2-7,CASRLSGSRSEQYF,TGTGCCAGCAGGCTTAGCGGGAGTCGGTCCGAGCAGTACTTC
NA,TRBD1,TRBV19,TRBJ1-6,CASSVDRGNSPLHF,TGTGCCAGTAGTGTCGACAGGGGTAACTCACCCCTCCACTTT
NA,TRBD1,TRBV6-5,TRBJ1-2,CASSYSGQNYGYTF,TGTGCCAGCAGTTACTCGGGACAGAACTATGGCTACACCTTC
NA,NA,TRBV5-1,TRBJ1-6,CASSLDGYNSPLHF,TGCGCCAGCAGCTTGGACGGCTATAATTCACCCCTCCACTTT
NA,NA,TRBV30,TRBJ1-3,CAWSVLGTVGNTIYF,TGTGCCTGGAGTGTACTGGGCACAGTTGGAAACACCATATATTTT
NA,NA,TRBV2,TRBJ1-1,CASTRQSNTEAFF,TGTGCCAGCACCAGACAGAGCAACACTGAAGCTTTCTTT
NA,TRBD1,TRBV5-1,TRBJ2-3,CASSGGTGGTDTQYF,TGCGCCAGCAGCGGCGGGACAGGGGGCACAGATACGCAGTATTTT
NA,TRBD1,TRBV5-8,TRBJ2-1,CASSSETGTVNEQFF,TGTGCCAGCAGCTCCGAAACCGGGACAGTCAATGAGCAGTTCTTC
NA,TRBD2,TRBV18,TRBJ2-5,CASSPRLAGVSGETQYF,TGTGCCAGCTCACCAAGGCTAGCGGGAGTATCGGGAGAGACCCAGTACTTC
NA,TRBD1,TRBV5-1,TRBJ1-2,CASSFMTGEYGYTF,TGCGCCAGCAGCTTTATGACAGGGGAATATGGCTACACCTTC
NA,NA,TRBV12-5,TRBJ1-2,CASVGGIDYGYTF,TGTGCTAGTGTCGGGGGAATTGACTATGGCTACACCTTC
NA,TRBD2,TRBV6-1,TRBJ2-7,CASNTRAGTTYEQYF,TGTGCCAGCAACACCCGGGCAGGGACTACCTACGAGCAGTACTTC
NA,NA,TRBV18,TRBJ1-1,CASSPSTVMNTEAFF,TGTGCCAGCTCACCCTCGACAGTTATGAACACTGAAGCTTTCTTT
NA,NA,TRBV19,TRBJ2-1,CASSPPGRDGYNEQFF,TGTGCCAGTAGTCCCCCCGGCAGGGATGGATACAATGAGCAGTTCTTC
once,NA,TRBV11-3,TRBJ1-1,CASSSSRTSLNTEAFF,TGTGCCAGCAGCTCTTCTAGGACAAGTCTGAACACTGAAGCTTTCTTT
few,NA,TRBV7-3,TRBJ1-1,CASSLGGEAEAFF,TGTGCCAGCAGCTTGGGGGGTGAGGCTGAAGCTTTCTTT
NA,TRBD2,TRBV11-3,TRBJ2-5,CASSLTSGSETQYF,TGTGCCAGCAGCTTAACTAGCGGTTCGGAGACCCAGTACTTC
NA,NA,TRBV2,TRBJ1-5,CASKGLVRDKSNQPQHF,TGTGCCAGCAAGGGCCTCGTGAGGGACAAAAGCAATCAGCCCCAGCATTTT
NA,NA,TRBV30,TRBJ1-4,CAWSQGAKGKLFF,TGTGCCTGGAGTCAGGGTGCGAAGGGGAAACTGTTTTTT
NA,NA,TRBV6-1,TRBJ2-2,CASRTQGRNTGELFF,TGTGCCAGCAGGACCCAGGGAAGGAACACCGGGGAGCTGTTTTTT